This is a list of T cell receptor beta chains from one sample in a study of blood T cell repertoires in COVID-19. The method was immunoSEQ multiplex PCR; TCRdb's version includes in-frame clones alone and lacks a portion of them. The data hold 100,000 or so clones, with around 81% observed a single time. Source material: peripheral blood. The source is an older woman with active or convalescent COVID-19. CDR3s include the opening cysteine and the closing phenylalanine or tryptophan. Each record gives: D gene, V gene, clone size, J gene, CDR3 DNA, CDR3 protein. D genes are given only for firm matches. Clone size, where shown, is once, few, many, or a class for clones that have expanded.

TRBD1,TRBV6-5,.,TRBJ1-2,TGTGCCAGCAGCGTTACAGGGGACCTTTATGGCTACACCTTC,CASSVTGDLYGYTF
.,TRBV21-1,.,TRBJ2-4,TGTGCCAGCAGCAAAGTCCCGGCAGGCAAAAACATTCAGTACTTC,CASSKVPAGKNIQYF
TRBD2,TRBV7-2,.,TRBJ2-4,TGTGCCAGCAGCCTGACTAGCGGGGTGGGCATTCAGTACTTC,CASSLTSGVGIQYF
.,TRBV12-3/TRBV12-4,few,TRBJ1-1,TGTGCCAGCAGCACCGTCCAGCGCTCTGAAGCTTTCTTT,CASSTVQRSEAFF
TRBD1,TRBV29-1,once,TRBJ1-1,TGCAGCGTTGCGACAGGGATAGAAGCTTTCTTT,CSVATGIEAFF
TRBD1,TRBV4-1,few,TRBJ2-5,TGCGCCAGCAGCCTTACGGGACAGGGTAAAGAGACCCAGTACTTC,CASSLTGQGKETQYF
.,TRBV5-1,.,TRBJ2-5,TGCGCCAGCAGCTTGACAGGGGAGACCCAGTACTTC,CASSLTGETQYF
TRBD1,TRBV28,.,TRBJ2-7,TGTGCCAGCAGTCGACCGGGACAGGGGAGGTACGAGCAGTACTTC,CASSRPGQGRYEQYF
TRBD2,TRBV9,.,TRBJ2-3,TGTGCCCGCAGCCTAGGGCGGGGGGGCGGGGCAGATACGCAGTATTTT,CARSLGRGGGADTQYF
.,TRBV7-8,once,TRBJ2-7,TGTGCCAGCAGCCGAGTGGTAAGAGCCTACGAGCAGTACTTC,CASSRVVRAYEQYF
.,TRBV7-9,once,TRBJ1-5,TGTGCCAGCAGCTTACAGAATCAGCCCCAGCATTTT,CASSLQNQPQHF
.,TRBV7-2,once,TRBJ2-4,TGTGCCAGCAGCTTAGATTGGAGTTTAGCCAAAAACATTCAGTACTTC,CASSLDWSLAKNIQYF
TRBD1,TRBV25-1,.,TRBJ2-7,TGTGCCAGCAGTGACGGGACAGCCTTCTACGAGCAGTACTTC,CASSDGTAFYEQYF
TRBD1,TRBV27,.,TRBJ2-7,TGTGCCAGCAGTTTAAAAGGGACAGCCTCCTACGAGCAGTACTTC,CASSLKGTASYEQYF
.,TRBV7-8,.,TRBJ1-2,TGTGCCAGCAGCTTAATACAGGTCCGGGAGCCCCCCGAGTACGGCTACACCTTC,CASSLIQVREPPEYGYTF
.,TRBV24-1,.,TRBJ1-2,TGTGCCACCAGTGATTTTCGCCAGGGTTTCTATGGCTACACCTTC,CATSDFRQGFYGYTF
TRBD1,TRBV5-1,.,TRBJ1-2,TGCGCCAGCAGCCCCTACGGGACAGCAGCTAACTATGGCTACACCTTC,CASSPYGTAANYGYTF
.,TRBV28,.,TRBJ1-1,TGTGCCAGTCGGGAGGGACACCTCGATTTGAACACTGAAGCTTTCTTT,CASREGHLDLNTEAFF
.,TRBV7-2,.,TRBJ2-1,TGTGCCAGCAGCGGACGGGGTCCTTACAATGAGCAGTTCTTC,CASSGRGPYNEQFF
.,TRBV19,.,TRBJ2-3,TGTGCCAGTAGTACGCGAGGTTCCGGGGGGCAGCGCACAGATACGCAGTATTTT,CASSTRGSGGQRTDTQYF
.,TRBV7-8,.,TRBJ1-2,TGTGCCAGCAGCTCAACGGGATCTAACTATGGCTACACCTTC,CASSSTGSNYGYTF
.,TRBV6-2/TRBV6-3,.,TRBJ2-1,TGTGCCAGCAGTTATGATCCGGGATCCTACAATGAGCAGTTCTTC,CASSYDPGSYNEQFF
TRBD1,TRBV11-3,.,TRBJ2-1,TGTGCCAGCAGCGTCGACAGGGGGCCCGAGCGAGAGCAGTTCTTC,CASSVDRGPEREQFF
.,TRBV7-2,.,TRBJ2-6,TGTGCCAGCAGCCCCGACAGCCCAGGTCTGGGATCTGGGGCCAACGTCCTGACTTTC,CASSPDSPGLGSGANVLTF
TRBD1,TRBV7-8,few,TRBJ1-1,TGTGCCGCAGGGGGGTCAAACACTGAAGCTTTCTTT,CAAGGSNTEAFF
TRBD1,TRBV18,once,TRBJ2-7,TGTGCCAGCTCACCAGGGACAGGTTCCTACGAGCAGTACTTC,CASSPGTGSYEQYF
.,TRBV5-1,few,TRBJ2-7,TGCGCCAGCAGCTTGGAAGGGGAAACCTACGAGCAGTACTTC,CASSLEGETYEQYF
TRBD1,TRBV7-2,.,TRBJ1-2,TGTGCCAGCAGCTTAGCGGGACAGGGTAGTCGTGGCTACACCTTC,CASSLAGQGSRGYTF
.,TRBV5-8,.,TRBJ1-2,TGTGCCAGCAGCTTGGCCCGGCAGGGGTCCGGCTACACCTTC,CASSLARQGSGYTF
.,TRBV6-5,.,TRBJ1-2,TGTGCCAGCAGTCACCCCCCAGGAGGGTCCTATGGCTACACCTTC,CASSHPPGGSYGYTF
TRBD1,TRBV28,few,TRBJ1-4,TGTGCCAGCAACCGGAGGACAGGAGAAGAAAAACTGTTTTTT,CASNRRTGEEKLFF
.,TRBV18,few,TRBJ2-7,TGTGCCAGCTCACCAAATCCCCAGGGGCTGGTAGACGAGCAGTACTTC,CASSPNPQGLVDEQYF
.,TRBV6-6,.,TRBJ2-7,TGTGCCAGCAGTTACTCGGGGACTTACTACGAGCAGTACTTC,CASSYSGTYYEQYF
TRBD2,TRBV27,.,TRBJ2-1,TGTGCCACCCCCGGGGGGTACAATGAGCAGTTCTTC,CATPGGYNEQFF
.,TRBV15,.,TRBJ2-7,TGTGCCACCAGCAGGTTGGGAGGAACCTACGAGCAGTACTTC,CATSRLGGTYEQYF
.,TRBV6-5,.,TRBJ1-2,TGTGCCAGCAACTTAAGTCCAATACCAGGGAGCTACACCTTC,CASNLSPIPGSYTF
.,TRBV28,.,TRBJ1-3,TGTGCCAGCAGTTTTCGGGGGGCTGGAAACACCATATATTTT,CASSFRGAGNTIYF
.,TRBV2,.,TRBJ2-1,TGTGCCAGCAGTGAAGGAAGACCCGTCGGGGAGCAGTTCTTC,CASSEGRPVGEQFF
TRBD1,TRBV18,.,TRBJ1-3,TGTGCCAGCTCACCGGGACAGTCCGACTCTGGAAACACCATATATTTT,CASSPGQSDSGNTIYF
TRBD2,TRBV5-1,.,TRBJ2-1,TGCGCCAGCAGCTTCCTAGCGGGGTCCTCGTCCTACAATGAGCAGTTCTTC,CASSFLAGSSSYNEQFF
.,TRBV4-1,.,TRBJ2-7,TGCGCCAGCAGCCAAGCTAGGGGATACGAGCAGTACTTC,CASSQARGYEQYF
.,TRBV10-1,few,TRBJ2-2,TGCGCCAGCAGTGCGGGCAGGGATTTCACCGGGGAGCTGTTTTTT,CASSAGRDFTGELFF
.,TRBV3-1/TRBV3-2,.,TRBJ2-6,TGTGCCAGCAGCCCGGGTCTCTGGTTAGACTCTGGGGCCAACGTCCTGACTTTC,CASSPGLWLDSGANVLTF
.,TRBV3-1/TRBV3-2,.,TRBJ1-1,TGTGCCAGCAGCCAAGCCGGGGGAGGCACTGAAGCTTTCTTT,CASSQAGGGTEAFF
.,TRBV11-2,.,TRBJ1-6,TGTGCCAGCAGCTTAGTTTCAGATTCACCCCTCCACTTT,CASSLVSDSPLHF
TRBD2,TRBV28,.,TRBJ2-3,TGTGCCAGCAGTTTTTCGTTAGTAGCGGGGGGCAGCACAGATACGCAGTATTTT,CASSFSLVAGGSTDTQYF
TRBD2,TRBV14,.,TRBJ2-5,TGTGCCAGCAGCCTTGCGACTAGCGGGGGACAAGAGACCCAGTACTTC,CASSLATSGGQETQYF